The text below deals with one TCR beta chain. Cohort assignment relied on participant-reported clinical history. In the original analysis: By means of reference gene primer amplification, nucleated cell counts were estimated. The table came from immunoSEQ multiplex PCR; TCRdb's copy has only in-frame clones and leaves some out. The DNA was the basis for D and trimming; V, J and clone size are from that table. The sample lists some 240,000 clones, roughly 85% occurring once. This sample was included in a study of blood T cell repertoires in COVID-19. The overall study: COVID-19 samples from acute and convalescent phases originated in the United States, Italy and Spain.

The sequence came from a woman aged 45-65 years who had been exposed to COVID-19. The sample consisted of PBMCs or T cells enriched from blood (not recorded which).

The chain's CDR3 is CASSPPGSNSPLHF. In nucleotides, the CDR3 is TGTGCCAGCAGCCCCCCGGGATCTAATTCACCCCTCCACTTT. This chain joins TRBV3-1 (or the pseudogene TRBV3-2) and TRBJ1-6; D is unclear. Trimming left V 4 bases short and J 6 bases short, with 10 bases between. Germline CDR1 and CDR2: LGHDT and YNNKEL (reference sequence). The CDR3 runs to 14 residues.